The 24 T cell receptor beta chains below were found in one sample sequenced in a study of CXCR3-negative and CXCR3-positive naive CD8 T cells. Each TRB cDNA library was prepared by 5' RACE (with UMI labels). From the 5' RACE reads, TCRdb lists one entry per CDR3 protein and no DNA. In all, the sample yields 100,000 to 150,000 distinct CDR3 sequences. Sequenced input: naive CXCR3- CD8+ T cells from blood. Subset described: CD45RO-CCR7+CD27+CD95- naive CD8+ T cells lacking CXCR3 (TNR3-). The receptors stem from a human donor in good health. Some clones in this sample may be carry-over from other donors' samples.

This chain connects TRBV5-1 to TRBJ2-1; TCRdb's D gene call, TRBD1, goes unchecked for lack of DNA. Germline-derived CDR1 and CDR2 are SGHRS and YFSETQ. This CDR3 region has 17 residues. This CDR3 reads CASSSPGTDFFYNEQFF.

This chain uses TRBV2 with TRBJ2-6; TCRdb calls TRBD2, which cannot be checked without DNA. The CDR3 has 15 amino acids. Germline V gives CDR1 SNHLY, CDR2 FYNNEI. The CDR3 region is CASTRGMSGANVLTF. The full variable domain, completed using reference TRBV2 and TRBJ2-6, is EPEVTQTPSHQVTQMGQEVILRCVPISNHLYFYWYRQILGQKVEFLVSFYNNEISEKSEIFDDQFSVERPDGSNFTLKIRSTKLEDSAMYFCASTRGMSGANVLTFGAGSRLTVL.

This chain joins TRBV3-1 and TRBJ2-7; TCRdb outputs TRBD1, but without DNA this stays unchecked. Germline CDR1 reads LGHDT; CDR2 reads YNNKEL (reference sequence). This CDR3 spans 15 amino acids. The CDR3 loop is CASSLRQFSSYEQYF.

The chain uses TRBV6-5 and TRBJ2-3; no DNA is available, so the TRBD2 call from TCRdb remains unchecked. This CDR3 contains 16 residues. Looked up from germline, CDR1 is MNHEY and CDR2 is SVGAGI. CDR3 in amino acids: CASSYVALATPDTQYF.

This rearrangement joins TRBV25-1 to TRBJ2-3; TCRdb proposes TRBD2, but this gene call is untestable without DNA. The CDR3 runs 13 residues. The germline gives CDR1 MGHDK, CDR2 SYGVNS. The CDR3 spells CASSVFSGDTQYF.

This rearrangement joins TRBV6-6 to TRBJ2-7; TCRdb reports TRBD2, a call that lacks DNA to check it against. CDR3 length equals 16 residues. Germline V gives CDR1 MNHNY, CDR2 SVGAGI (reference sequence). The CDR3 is CASSNPPGPKRGEQYF.

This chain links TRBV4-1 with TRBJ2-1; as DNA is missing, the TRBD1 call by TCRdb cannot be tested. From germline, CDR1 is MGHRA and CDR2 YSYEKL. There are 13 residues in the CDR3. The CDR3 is CASSAGRDNEQFF.

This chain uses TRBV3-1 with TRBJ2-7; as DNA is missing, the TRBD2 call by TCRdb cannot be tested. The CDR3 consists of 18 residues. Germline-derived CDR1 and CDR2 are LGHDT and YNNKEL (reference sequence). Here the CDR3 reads CASSQDLGLAGGPRVQYF.

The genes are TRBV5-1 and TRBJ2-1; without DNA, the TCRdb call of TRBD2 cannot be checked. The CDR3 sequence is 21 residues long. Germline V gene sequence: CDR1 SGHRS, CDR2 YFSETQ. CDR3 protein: CASSPEPPGLAGSSSYNEQFF.

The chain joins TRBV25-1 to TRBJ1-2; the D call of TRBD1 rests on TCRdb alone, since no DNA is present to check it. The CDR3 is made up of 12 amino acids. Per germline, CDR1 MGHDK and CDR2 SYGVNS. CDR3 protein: CASSFQQGGYTF.

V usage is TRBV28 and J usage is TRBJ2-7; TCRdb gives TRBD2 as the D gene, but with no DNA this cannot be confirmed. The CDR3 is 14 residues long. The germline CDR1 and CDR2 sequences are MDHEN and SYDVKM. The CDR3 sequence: CASSLELAGVEQYF.

This CDR3 is CASSQRTRRYEQYF. The chain carries TRBV14 and TRBJ2-7. The CDR3 runs to 14 residues. Germline V gene data show CDR1 as SGHDN and CDR2 as FVKESK. The variable domain in full, with the rest retrieved from reference TRBV14 and TRBJ2-7, is EAGVTQFPSHSVIEKGQTVTLRCDPISGHDNLYWYRRVMGKEIKFLLHFVKESKQDESGMPNNRFLAERTGGTYSTLKVQPAELEDSGVYFCASSQRTRRYEQYFGPGTRLTVT.

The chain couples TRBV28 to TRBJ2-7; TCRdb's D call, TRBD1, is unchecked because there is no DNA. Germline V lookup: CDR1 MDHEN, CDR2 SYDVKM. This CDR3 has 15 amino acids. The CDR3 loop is CASSSTDRASYEQYF. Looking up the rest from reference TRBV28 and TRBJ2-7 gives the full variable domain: DVKVTQSSRYLVKRTGEKVFLECVQDMDHENMFWYRQDPGLGLRLIYFSYDVKMKEKGDIPEGYSVSREKKERFSLILESASTNQTSMYLCASSSTDRASYEQYFGPGTRLTVT.

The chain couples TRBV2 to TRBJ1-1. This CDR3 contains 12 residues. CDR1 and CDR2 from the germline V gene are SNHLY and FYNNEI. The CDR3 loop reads CASREGTSEAFF.

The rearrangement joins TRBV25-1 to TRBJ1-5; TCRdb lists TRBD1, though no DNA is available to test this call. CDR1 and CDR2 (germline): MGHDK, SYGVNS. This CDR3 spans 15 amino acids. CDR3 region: CASSETGISNQPQHF.

The CDR3 spells CASRNVQGEYEQYF. The rearrangement joins TRBV2 to TRBJ2-7; the D gene TCRdb calls, TRBD1, cannot be checked with no DNA. The CDR3 is 14 amino acids. CDR1 is SNHLY and CDR2 is FYNNEI in the germline V gene.

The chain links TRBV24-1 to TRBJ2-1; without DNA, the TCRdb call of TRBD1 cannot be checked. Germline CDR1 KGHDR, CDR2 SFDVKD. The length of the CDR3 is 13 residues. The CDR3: CATSDWDRNEQFF.

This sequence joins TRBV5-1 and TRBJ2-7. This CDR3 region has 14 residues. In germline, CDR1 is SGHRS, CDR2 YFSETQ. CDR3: CASSFEHQGNEQYF.

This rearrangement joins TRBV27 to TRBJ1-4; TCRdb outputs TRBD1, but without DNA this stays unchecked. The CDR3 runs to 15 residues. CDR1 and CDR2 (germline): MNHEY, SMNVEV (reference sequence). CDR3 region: CASSFFQGDNEKLFF.

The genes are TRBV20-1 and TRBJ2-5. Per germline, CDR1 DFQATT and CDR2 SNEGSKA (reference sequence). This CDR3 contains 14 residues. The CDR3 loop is CSARDTEIQETQYF.

CDR3 loop: CASSLNRGYDNEQFF. This chain uses TRBV7-3 with TRBJ2-1; without DNA, the TCRdb call of TRBD1 cannot be checked. This CDR3 comprises 15 residues. The germline CDR1 and CDR2 sequences are SGHTA and FQGTGA.

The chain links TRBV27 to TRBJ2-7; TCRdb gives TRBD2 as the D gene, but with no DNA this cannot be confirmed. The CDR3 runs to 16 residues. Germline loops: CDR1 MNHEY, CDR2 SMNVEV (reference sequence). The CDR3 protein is CASSLLLDGGAYEQYF.

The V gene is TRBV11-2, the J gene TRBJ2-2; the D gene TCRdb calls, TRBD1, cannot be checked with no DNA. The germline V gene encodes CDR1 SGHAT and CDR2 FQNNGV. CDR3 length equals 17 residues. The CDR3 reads CASSSPRDTSNTGELFF.

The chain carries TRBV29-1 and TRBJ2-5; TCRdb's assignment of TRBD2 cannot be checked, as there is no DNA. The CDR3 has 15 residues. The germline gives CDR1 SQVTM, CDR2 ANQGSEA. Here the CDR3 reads CSVEMTSGSLKTQYF.